These 13 T cell receptor beta chains originate from one sample sequenced in a study of blood T cells in healthy people across ages. Primers used in a second PCR of roughly 7 to 11 cycles were a sample-barcoded 5' primer and a J-beta primer mix. TCRdb reanalysed the 5' RACE reads using MiXCR and keeps one entry per CDR3 protein. The data contain about 1.7 million distinct CDR3 sequences, 28% of them singletons. The specimen sequenced was blood. Receptors originate from a woman aged 30 to 39 in good health.

This clonotype occurred a few times. This chain links TRBV5-1 with TRBJ1-1; 8 bases agree with TRBD1. The CDR3 contains 14 residues. Germline CDR1 is SGHRS and CDR2 is YFSETQ. V was clipped by 1 base and J by 4 bases; unmatched bases: 3. The CDR3 here is CASSLPTGGTEAFF. CDR3 nucleotides: TGCGCCAGCAGCTTGCCTACAGGGGGCACTGAAGCTTTCTTT. Complete variable domain (other parts from reference TRBV5-1 and TRBJ1-1): KAGVTQTPRYLIKTRGQQVTLSCSPISGHRSVSWYQQTPGQGLQFLFEYFSETQRNKGNFPGRFSGRQFSNSRSEMNVSTLELGDSALYLCASSLPTGGTEAFFGQGTRLTVV.

This clonotype was detected only a few times. The chain links TRBV19 to TRBJ2-4; perhaps TRBD2 as D (6 bases). This CDR3 has 15 amino acids. The V end was cut by 5 bases, the J end by 4 bases, with 15 bases between. Germline CDR1 LNHDA, CDR2 SQIVND (reference sequence). DNA for the CDR3: TGTGCCAGTAGTTCGGAAGGCGGGATAAAAAACATTCAGTACTTC. It encodes CASSSEGGIKNIQYF.

This rearrangement joins TRBV11-1 to TRBJ2-7; D ambiguous. Germline CDR1 is SGHAT and CDR2 is FQDESV (reference sequence). Trimming shortened V by 1 base and J by 3 bases, and 7 bases separated the two germline ends. This CDR3 spans 13 amino acids. The CDR3 coding sequence is TGTGCCAGCAGCTTAGAGGAGTACTACGAGCAGTACTTC. This gives the protein CASSLEEYYEQYF.

The chain links TRBV30 to TRBJ1-2; weak D call: TRBD1 (5 bases). The CDR3 loop spans 13 amino acids. Per germline, CDR1 GTSNPN and CDR2 SVGIG (reference sequence). The V end lost 2 bases, the J end lost 5 bases, and 12 bases lay between the germline ends. CDR3 residues: CAWSISDNYGYTF. CDR3 nucleotides: TGTGCCTGGAGTATCTCGGACAATTATGGCTACACCTTC.

The chain has TRBV28 and TRBJ2-7; D might be TRBD2 (5 bases). The ends were cut back, 4 bases at V and 7 bases at J, with 26 bases in the middle. Germline V gives CDR1 MDHEN, CDR2 SYDVKM. The CDR3 length is 17 residues. The CDR3 here is CASSSRVAVPEDCEQYF. In nucleotides, the CDR3 is TGTGCCAGCAGTTCTCGCGTGGCGGTCCCCGAGGACTGTGAGCAGTACTTC.

The chain joins TRBV18 to TRBJ2-7, with a possible D match to TRBD1 (6 bases). Per the germline V gene, CDR1 is KGHSH and CDR2 is LQKENI. The CDR3 loop spans 15 amino acids. The V end was cut by 3 bases, the J end by 2 bases, with 14 bases between. The CDR3 sequence: CASSPPPPGAYEQYF. The CDR3 DNA follows: TGTGCCAGCTCACCCCCTCCCCCAGGGGCCTACGAGCAGTACTTC.

V gene TRBV20-1 combines with J gene TRBJ2-3, with 9 bases fitting TRBD2. Trimming took 0 bases from V and 1 from J; bases not matched to a gene: 8. The CDR3 has 17 residues. CDR1 is DFQATT and CDR2 is SNEGSKA in the germline V gene (reference sequence). The CDR3 loop is CSAREGSGGRGTDTQYF. CDR3 DNA sequence: TGCAGTGCTAGAGAGGGGAGCGGGGGGCGGGGCACAGATACGCAGTATTTT.

This clonotype was seen many times. The rearrangement uses TRBV5-1 and TRBJ2-7; D may be TRBD2 (5 bases). The CDR3 runs to 14 residues. V was clipped by 10 bases and J by 5 bases, with 22 bases between them. Germline loops: CDR1 SGHRS, CDR2 YFSETQ. CDR3 sequence reads: CARRRWGNVNEQYF. The CDR3 nucleotides read TGCGCCCGCCGGAGGTGGGGAAATGTAAACGAGCAGTACTTC.

V gene TRBV6-6 combines with J gene TRBJ2-2, with D possibly being TRBD1 or TRBD2 (6 bases each). V was clipped by 2 bases and J by 5 bases, with 12 bases between them. This CDR3 contains 15 residues. Germline V gene sequence: CDR1 MNHNY, CDR2 SVGAGI (reference sequence). CDR3 loop: CASSYGQGRTGELFF. The CDR3 nucleotides read TGTGCCAGCAGTTACGGGCAGGGGAGGACCGGGGAGCTGTTTTTT.

This clonotype was seen at least ten times. The chain carries TRBV7-2 and TRBJ2-7; D might be TRBD2 (5 bases). The CDR3 has 14 residues. V gave up 8 bases and J gave up 2 bases, with 16 bases separating them. CDR1 is SGHTA, CDR2 FQGNSA, per germline. The CDR3 coding sequence is TGTGCCAGCTCCGGAGGCGCCAGTACCTACGAGCAGTACTTC. It translates to CASSGGASTYEQYF.

The chain links TRBV9 to TRBJ2-1; D could derive from TRBD1 or TRBD2 (6 bases each). This CDR3 has 14 amino acids. CDR1 is SGDLS, CDR2 YYNGEE, per germline. The ends were cut back, 2 bases at V and 6 bases at J, with 12 bases in the middle. The chain's CDR3 is CASSVSGAGNEQFF. CDR3 DNA: TGTGCCAGCAGCGTTTCGGGGGCCGGCAATGAGCAGTTCTTC.

This clonotype has a handful of counts. One junction end does not reproduce the germline sequence, and a read error may be involved. The CDR3 DNA sequence: TGTGCCAGCGGCTTAAGGTCCGATCAGCCCCAGCATTTT. It is translated as CASGLRSDQPQHF. V is TRBV7-9 and J is TRBJ1-5; D not certain. From germline, CDR1 is SEHNR and CDR2 FQNEAQ (reference sequence). The CDR3 extends over 13 amino acids.

The V gene is TRBV10-3, the J gene TRBJ2-3; 9 bases are shared with TRBD2. CDR1 is ENHRY and CDR2 is SYGVKD in the germline V gene. The CDR3 is 16 residues long. V trimming: 4 bases; J trimming: 4 bases; junction bases outside the gene matches: 9. The CDR3 DNA sequence: TGTGCCATCAGTGGATTAGCGGGGGTTAGGGCAGATACGCAGTATTTT. It translates to CAISGLAGVRADTQYF.